Listed below are T cell receptor beta chains from one sample, sequenced in a study of blood T cell repertoires in COVID-19. Here immunoSEQ multiplex PCR was the method, and the copy in TCRdb shows in-frame clones only, minus some. The data show roughly 150,000 clones, roughly 88% seen once. Sequencing was performed on peripheral blood. The receptor set was obtained from a woman aged 45-59 years in a cohort sampled during active or convalescent COVID-19. CDR3s leave out the opening cysteine and the closing phenylalanine or tryptophan.

v_gene: TRBV18; CDR3aa: ASSPQGSSYEQY
v_gene: TRBV10-3; CDR3aa: AISEGGPMNTEAF
v_gene: TRBV29-1; CDR3aa: SVDRASGGIFDEQF
v_gene: TRBV11-3; CDR3aa: ASSDRGSTIY
v_gene: TRBV25-1; CDR3aa: ASSESGTGGNTIY
v_gene: TRBV7-2; CDR3aa: ASSHIGAAPGNTIY
v_gene: TRBV4-2; CDR3aa: ASSQFERSDTQY
v_gene: TRBV19; CDR3aa: ASSMAGDMRGHEQY
v_gene: TRBV3-1/TRBV3-2; CDR3aa: ASSQDTVAGGRGKF
v_gene: TRBV5-6; CDR3aa: ASSLWGRGTEAF
v_gene: TRBV4-1; CDR3aa: ASSQARGTGETSGANVLT
v_gene: TRBV4-3; CDR3aa: ASSQELGGYEQY
v_gene: TRBV7-8; CDR3aa: ASSPAGDTQY
v_gene: TRBV21-1; CDR3aa: ASSKYRGARTGELF
v_gene: TRBV7-6; CDR3aa: ASSAPTGANTEAF
v_gene: TRBV18; CDR3aa: ASSPGRSPDTQY
v_gene: TRBV11-2; CDR3aa: ASSLIGQWRTEAF
v_gene: TRBV27; CDR3aa: ASSIADNQPQH
v_gene: TRBV7-3; CDR3aa: ASSLAGSADTQY
v_gene: TRBV30; CDR3aa: AWSFAGGNYEQY
v_gene: TRBV30; CDR3aa: AWMSQGGYEQY
v_gene: TRBV6-5; CDR3aa: ASSYIQGDQPQH